One and the same sample provided the 14 T cell receptor beta chains below, sequenced in a study of blood T cell repertoires in COVID-19. Produced via immunoSEQ multiplex PCR; TCRdb's table is partial and in-frame only. The repertoire holds a few hundred thousand clones, with roughly 90% as singletons. The sample was peripheral blood. The receptors come from a woman aged 25 to 39 with COVID-19, enrolled during active disease.

The gene calls are TRBV11-2 and TRBJ1-1; D is unresolved. Trimming shortened V by 3 bases and J by 4 bases, and 9 bases separated the two germline ends. CDR3 length equals 13 residues. Germline CDR1 and CDR2: SGHAT and FQNNGV. This chain's CDR3 is CASSLVGSTEAFF. As DNA, the CDR3 is TGTGCCAGCAGCTTGGTAGGGAGCACTGAAGCTTTCTTT.

The chain uses TRBV7-2 and TRBJ1-4; D might be TRBD1 (5 bases). Trimming removed 5 bases at V and 8 bases at J, with 21 bases between. CDR3 length: 16 residues. Germline assignment: CDR1 SGHTA and CDR2 FQGNSA. The CDR3 here is CASSPGVGFVKEKLFF. In DNA, the CDR3 is TGTGCCAGCAGCCCGGGGGTGGGGTTCGTCAAAGAAAAACTGTTTTTT.

In its sample, this clone was seen a few times. This sequence joins TRBV9 and TRBJ1-5; 10 nucleotides align to TRBD1. From germline, CDR1 is SGDLS and CDR2 YYNGEE. The CDR3 runs 18 residues. V was clipped by 2 bases and J by 5 bases; unmatched bases: 13. The CDR3 is CASSVSGQGEGDDQPQHF. CDR3 DNA sequence: TGTGCCAGCAGCGTTTCTGGACAGGGGGAAGGGGACGATCAGCCCCAGCATTTT.

The V call is TRBV29-1, the J call TRBJ1-2; no definite D call. Deletions cut 7 bases from V and 1 base from J, with 16 bases between. Looked up from germline, CDR1 is SQVTM and CDR2 is ANQGSEA. This CDR3 contains 14 residues. CDR3 coding DNA: TGCAGCGCTAGCAGTGAGTTCCTTAACTATGGCTACACCTTC. It yields the protein CSASSEFLNYGYTF.

The rearrangement uses TRBV15 and TRBJ2-7, with TRBD1 identical over 7 bases. V dropped 1 base and J dropped 7; count of bases not matched to a gene: 10. The CDR3 spans 15 residues. Germline CDR1 LNHNV, CDR2 YYDKDF (reference sequence). The CDR3: CATSRGQGQVEEQYF. As DNA, the CDR3 is TGTGCCACCAGCAGAGGACAGGGCCAGGTGGAGGAGCAGTACTTC.

The chain links TRBV6-5 to TRBJ1-3; 7 nucleotides agree with TRBD1. The CDR3 totals 15 residues. V lost 0 bases, J lost 3 bases, and 2 bases stayed unmatched. Germline V gives CDR1 MNHEY, CDR2 SVGAGI. The CDR3 sequence is CASSYSRQGGNTIYF. The CDR3, as DNA: TGTGCCAGCAGTTACTCGAGACAGGGTGGAAACACCATATATTTT.

V usage is TRBV27 and J usage is TRBJ2-2; 9 nucleotides agree with TRBD2. The CDR3 has 16 residues. The V gene end was trimmed by 9 bases and the J gene end by 2 bases; junction bases not matched to a gene: 10. Germline assignment: CDR1 MNHEY and CDR2 SMNVEV (reference sequence). As DNA, the CDR3 is TGTGCCAGTGGGGCTAGCGGGGTCCTAAACACCGGGGAGCTGTTTTTT. Its protein is CASGASGVLNTGELFF.

CDR3 DNA: TGTGCCAGCAGCTTTAGACCGGGAGGGAACAATGAGCAGTTCTTC. Protein product: CASSFRPGGNNEQFF. The rearrangement links TRBV5-6 to TRBJ2-1; the match to TRBD2 covers 8 bases. Germline CDR1 SGHDT, CDR2 YYEEEE. V dropped 2 bases and J dropped 5; count of bases not matched to a gene: 6. The CDR3 spans 15 residues. Based on the CDR3 plus reference TRBV5-6 and TRBJ2-1, the full variable domain is DAGVTQSPTHLIKTRGQQVTLRCSPKSGHDTVSWYQQALGQGPQFIFQYYEEEERQRGNFPDRFSGHQFPNYSSELNVNALLLGDSALYLCASSFRPGGNNEQFFGPGTRLTVL.

The J gene is TRBJ2-7, the V gene TRBV7-6; 9 nucleotides agree with TRBD1. In germline, CDR1 is SGHVS, CDR2 FNYEAQ. The junction had 8 bases not matched to a gene; V was cut back by 4 bases and J by 4 bases. CDR3 length: 15 residues. CDR3 sequence: CASSSSGTGLYEQYF. The CDR3 coding sequence is TGTGCCAGCAGCTCCTCGGGGACAGGGCTATACGAGCAGTACTTC.

The chain has TRBV5-4 and TRBJ1-2; D unresolved. V was pared by 5 bases and J by 0 bases, with 11 bases between. Germline loops: CDR1 SGHNT, CDR2 YYREEE (reference sequence). The CDR3 runs 14 residues. CDR3 sequence reads: CASRDGASNYGYTF. CDR3 DNA sequence: TGTGCCAGCAGAGATGGAGCTTCTAACTATGGCTACACCTTC.

This clone has just a few counts. Here the CDR3 reads CASSQGGAHRTNQPQHF. The CDR3, as DNA: TGTGCCAGCAGCCAAGGTGGGGCCCACAGAACGAATCAGCCCCAGCATTTT. J is TRBJ1-5 and V is TRBV3-1 (or the pseudogene TRBV3-2); weak D call: TRBD1 (5 bases). Germline CDR1 LGHDT, CDR2 YNNKEL (reference sequence). CDR3 size: 17 residues. V lost 1 base to trimming and J lost 4 bases, with 17 bases between them.

The rearrangement uses TRBV27 and TRBJ2-7, with TRBD1 as a possible D gene (6 bases). This CDR3 is built from 14 residues. V was trimmed by 2 bases and J by 3 bases, leaving 11 bases between them. The germline V gene encodes CDR1 MNHEY and CDR2 SMNVEV (reference sequence). The CDR3 loop is CASSLRGYGYEQYF. The CDR3 DNA sequence: TGTGCCAGCAGTTTAAGGGGGTACGGCTACGAGCAGTACTTC.

This chain joins TRBV4-1 and TRBJ1-2; D uncertain. Trimming pared 4 bases from V and 0 bases from J, leaving 24 bases between. Germline assignment: CDR1 MGHRA and CDR2 YSYEKL. The CDR3 is 19 amino acids. CDR3 coding DNA: TGCGCCAGCAGCCCGATTACCATACCCTCGGGTTTAGCTAACTATGGCTACACCTTC. It codes for CASSPITIPSGLANYGYTF.

This chain uses TRBV28 with TRBJ2-7, with D possibly TRBD1 on 5 matching bases. Trimming pared 3 bases from V and 1 base from J, leaving 13 bases between. The CDR3 has 15 residues. In germline, CDR1 is MDHEN, CDR2 SYDVKM. In DNA form, the CDR3 reads TGTGCCAGCAGTTTCCTTGGACAAGCTTCCTACGAGCAGTACTTC. It yields the protein CASSFLGQASYEQYF.